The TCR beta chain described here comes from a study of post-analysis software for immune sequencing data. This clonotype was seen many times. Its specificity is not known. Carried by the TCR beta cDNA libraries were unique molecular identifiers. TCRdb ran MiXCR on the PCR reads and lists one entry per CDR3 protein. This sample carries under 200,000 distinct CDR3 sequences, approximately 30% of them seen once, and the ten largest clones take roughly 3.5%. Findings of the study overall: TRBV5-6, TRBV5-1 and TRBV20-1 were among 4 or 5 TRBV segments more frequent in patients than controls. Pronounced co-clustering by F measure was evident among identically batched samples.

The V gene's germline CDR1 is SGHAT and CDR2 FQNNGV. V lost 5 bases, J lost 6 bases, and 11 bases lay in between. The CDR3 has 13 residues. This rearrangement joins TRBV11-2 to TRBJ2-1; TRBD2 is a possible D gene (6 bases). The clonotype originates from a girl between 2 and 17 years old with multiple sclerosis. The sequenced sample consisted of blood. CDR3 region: CASSPGLSNEQFF. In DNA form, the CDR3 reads TGTGCCAGCAGCCCCGGACTATCCAATGAGCAGTTCTTC.